The 12 T cell receptor beta chains reported below all come from one sample, sequenced in a study of CD8 T cells in Susac syndrome. The RNA, about 0.5 to 1 ug, was put through reverse transcription using random hexamers. TCRdb used MiXCR to reprocess the immunoSEQ multiplex PCR reads, holding one entry per CDR3 protein. The sample records roughly 140,000 distinct CDR3 sequences, roughly 96% being singletons. Input material: CD8+ T cells from PBMCs. These receptors were obtained from a human donor with multiple sclerosis.

The chain couples TRBV7-9 to TRBJ1-1, with D possibly being TRBD1 (5 bases). The CDR3 loop spans 10 amino acids. Germline CDR1 and CDR2: SEHNR and FQNEAQ (reference sequence). Trimming removed 10 bases at V and 5 bases at J, with 8 bases between. In DNA, the CDR3 is TGTGCCATCGGGGGGACTGAAGCTTTCTTT. Protein sequence: CAIGGTEAFF.

This clonotype is a singleton in its sample. The chain recombines TRBV9 with TRBJ1-4, with no clear D. The CDR3 spans 15 residues. V lost 4 bases to trimming and J lost 8 bases, with 18 bases between them. CDR1 SGDLS and CDR2 YYNGEE come from the germline V gene. Here the CDR3 DNA reads TGTGCCAGCAGCTCCCCGACGCAGGACGTCGAAAAACTGTTTTTT. Amino acid sequence: CASSSPTQDVEKLFF.

This sequence joins TRBV11-2 and TRBJ2-3; TRBD2 agrees at 7 bases. CDR1 and CDR2 from the germline V gene are SGHAT and FQNNGV. The V and J ends lost 5 bases and 6 bases, in that order; junction bases with no gene match: 20. The CDR3 has 18 amino acids. The CDR3 nucleotides are TGTGCCAGCAGCGACCAGCGGGACTTCCCTCCCTGGGGGGATACGCAGTATTTT. Translated: CASSDQRDFPPWGDTQYF.

J is TRBJ2-3 and V is TRBV29-1; D perhaps matches TRBD1 (6 bases). The CDR3 extends over 20 amino acids. Trimming shortened V by 0 bases and J by 0 bases, and 25 bases separated the two germline ends. CDR1 and CDR2 (germline): SQVTM, ANQGSEA. The CDR3 coding sequence is TGCAGCGTTGAAGATCCCCGGACAGCGGACCTACCCGCTAGCACAGATACGCAGTATTTT. Its protein is CSVEDPRTADLPASTDTQYF.

The chain carries TRBV7-9 and TRBJ2-5; D possibly corresponds to TRBD2 (5 bases). Germline loops: CDR1 SEHNR, CDR2 FQNEAQ (reference sequence). V lost 1 base and J lost 7, with 13 bases in between. This CDR3 contains 14 residues. The CDR3, as DNA: TGTGCCAGCAGCTTAGGACTACCAGAGGGGACCCAGTACTTC. Translating gives CASSLGLPEGTQYF.

The V call is TRBV7-9, the J call TRBJ1-1; TRBD1 agrees at 10 bases. Germline trimming cut 5 bases from V and 5 bases from J; bases unmatched to any gene: 8. The V gene's germline CDR1 is SEHNR and CDR2 FQNEAQ (reference sequence). The CDR3 has 15 amino acids. The chain's CDR3 is CASSHRQGAVTEAFF. The CDR3 bases are TGTGCCAGCAGCCACCGACAGGGGGCAGTTACTGAAGCTTTCTTT.

The V gene is TRBV6-5, the J gene TRBJ2-1; 7 bases fit TRBD2. Germline CDR1 reads MNHEY; CDR2 reads SVGAGI. This CDR3 spans 15 amino acids. The V gene end was trimmed by 5 bases and the J gene end by 2 bases; junction bases not matched to a gene: 6. The CDR3 coding sequence is TGTGCCAGCAGTCCTACTGGGGGGGCCTACAATGAGCAGTTCTTC. Residues: CASSPTGGAYNEQFF.

This chain links TRBV30 with TRBJ2-3, with 8 bases lining up with TRBD1. There are 13 residues in the CDR3. Germline V lookup: CDR1 GTSNPN, CDR2 SVGIG (reference sequence). J was trimmed by 4 bases and V by 4 bases; bases with no gene match: 4. The CDR3 DNA reads TGTGCCTGGATGACAGGGGTTCCAGATACGCAGTATTTT. It specifies CAWMTGVPDTQYF.

This chain connects TRBV27 to TRBJ2-3; D remains ambiguous. Germline V gene data show CDR1 as MNHEY and CDR2 as SMNVEV (reference sequence). Trimming removed 3 bases from V and 3 bases from J, with 7 bases in between. This CDR3 contains 13 residues. CDR3 loop: CASSFRRTDTQYF. DNA for the CDR3: TGTGCCAGCAGTTTCAGAAGGACAGATACGCAGTATTTT.

This clonotype was found once. The chain recombines TRBV6-2 or TRBV6-3 with TRBJ1-1; D may be TRBD1 (5 bases). Trimming cost V 8 bases and J 4 bases, with 14 bases left between them. From germline, CDR1 is MNHEY and CDR2 SVGEGT. CDR3 length equals 13 residues. Here the CDR3 DNA reads TGTGCCAGCTCCCTCGATGGGGGCACTGAAGCTTTCTTT. It yields the protein CASSLDGGTEAFF.

V and J are TRBV4-1 and TRBJ2-2, with unresolved D. This CDR3 comprises 16 residues. CDR1 MGHRA and CDR2 YSYEKL come from the germline V gene. Trimming cost V 0 bases and J 4 bases, with 12 bases left between them. The CDR3 region has the DNA TGCGCCAGCAGCCAAGATAGTGGCTATTTCACCGGGGAGCTGTTTTTT. Translation gives CASSQDSGYFTGELFF.

The J gene is TRBJ1-1, the V gene TRBV29-1; D is unresolved. In germline, CDR1 is SQVTM, CDR2 ANQGSEA. The CDR3 loop spans 13 amino acids. Deletions cut 2 bases from V and 9 bases from J, with 16 bases between. The CDR3 nucleotides read TGCAGCGTTGAACTAAGGAACTCCCCCAAAGCTTTCTTT. Its translation: CSVELRNSPKAFF.